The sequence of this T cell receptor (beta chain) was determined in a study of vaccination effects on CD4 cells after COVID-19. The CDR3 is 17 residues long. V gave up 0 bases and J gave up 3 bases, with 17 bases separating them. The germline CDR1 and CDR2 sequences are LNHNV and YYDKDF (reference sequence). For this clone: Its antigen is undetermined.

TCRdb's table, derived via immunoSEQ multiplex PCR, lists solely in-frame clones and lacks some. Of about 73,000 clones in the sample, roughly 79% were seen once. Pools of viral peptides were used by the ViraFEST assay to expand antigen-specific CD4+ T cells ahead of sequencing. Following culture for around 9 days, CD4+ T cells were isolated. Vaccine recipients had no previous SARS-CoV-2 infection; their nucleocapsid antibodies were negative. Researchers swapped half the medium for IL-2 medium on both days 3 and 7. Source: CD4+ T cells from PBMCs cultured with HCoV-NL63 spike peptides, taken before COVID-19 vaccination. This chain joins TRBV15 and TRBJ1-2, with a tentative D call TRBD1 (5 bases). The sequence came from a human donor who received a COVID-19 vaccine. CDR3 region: CATSREVGREWDYGYTF. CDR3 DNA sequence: TGTGCCACCAGCAGAGAGGTGGGCAGGGAATGGGACTATGGCTACACCTTC.